The 26 T cell receptor beta chains presented below share a single source sample, sequenced in a study of T cell responses to AZD1222 COVID-19 vaccine. TCRdb's table, derived via immunoSEQ multiplex PCR, lists solely in-frame clones and lacks some. The sample includes 130,000 or so clones, 70% to 90% of them seen just once. Here the sequenced sample was peripheral blood, taken on day 0 of AZD1222 vaccination. The receptors stem from an adult in good health.

This chain uses TRBV6-6 with TRBJ2-7; 9 nucleotides line up with TRBD1. Germline V CDR1 and CDR2: MNHNY, SVGAGI (reference sequence). Unmatched junction bases numbered 5, after V lost 8 bases and J lost 0 bases. CDR3 length: 14 amino acids. The CDR3: CASGTTGGSYEQYF. CDR3 DNA sequence: TGTGCCAGCGGAACGACAGGGGGCTCCTACGAGCAGTACTTC.

The chain joins TRBV7-2 to TRBJ1-1; no definite D call. V gave up 3 bases and J gave up 5 bases, with 7 bases separating them. The CDR3 is made up of 12 amino acids. Germline V CDR1 and CDR2: SGHTA, FQGNSA. In DNA form, the CDR3 reads TGTGCCAGCAGCTTGGAAGCGACTGAAGCTTTCTTT. This gives the protein CASSLEATEAFF.

The chain employs TRBV6-2 or TRBV6-3 and TRBJ1-4; perhaps TRBD1 as D (6 bases). Trimming cost V 2 bases and J 3 bases, with 13 bases left between them. Per germline, CDR1 MNHEY and CDR2 SVGEGT. The CDR3 loop spans 16 amino acids. The CDR3 DNA is TGTGCCAGCAGTTACGGAAGACAGGCAGCTAATGAAAAACTGTTTTTT. This translates into CASSYGRQAANEKLFF.

The V gene is TRBV10-3, the J gene TRBJ2-5, with D possibly TRBD1 on 5 matching bases. CDR3 size: 17 residues. The germline V gene encodes CDR1 ENHRY and CDR2 SYGVKD. V was pared by 3 bases and J by 4 bases, with 21 bases between. This CDR3 is CAISEGVRMQGPETQYF. CDR3 DNA: TGTGCCATCAGTGAAGGCGTAAGAATGCAGGGTCCAGAGACCCAGTACTTC.

The gene calls are TRBV7-2 and TRBJ2-3, with D possibly called TRBD1 or TRBD2 (6 bases each). Trimming took 3 bases from V and 1 from J, leaving 11 bases between them. This CDR3 region has 15 residues. Germline loops: CDR1 SGHTA, CDR2 FQGNSA. The CDR3 sequence: CASSLDGGRTDTQYF. The CDR3 DNA reads as TGTGCCAGCAGCTTGGACGGGGGCCGCACAGATACGCAGTATTTT.

The gene calls are TRBV28 and TRBJ1-2; D is unclear. Per the germline V gene, CDR1 is MDHEN and CDR2 is SYDVKM. Trimming stripped 7 bases from V and 8 bases from J, with 14 bases between. This CDR3 comprises 12 residues. CDR3 region: CASTLRAGGYTF. The CDR3 nucleotides read TGTGCCAGCACTCTCCGAGCGGGGGGCTACACCTTC.

The rearrangement joins TRBV5-3 to TRBJ2-6; D perhaps matches TRBD2 (6 bases). TRBV5-3 falls under the ORF class, with uncertain function. V was trimmed by 0 bases and J by 4 bases, leaving 11 bases between them. The CDR3 is made up of 16 amino acids. Here the CDR3 reads CARSLACGAGANVLTF. The CDR3 nucleotides are TGTGCCAGAAGCTTGGCGTGCGGGGCCGGGGCCAACGTCCTGACTTTC.

CDR3 loop: CASSLFPYEQYF. The DNA for the CDR3 is TGTGCCAGCAGCTTATTCCCCTACGAGCAGTACTTC. V and J are TRBV11-2 and TRBJ2-7; D uncertain. CDR3 length equals 12 residues. V shed 2 bases and J shed 2 bases, with 4 bases lying between them. CDR1 is SGHAT, CDR2 FQNNGV, per germline.

The gene calls are TRBV19 and TRBJ1-1; D may be TRBD1 (6 bases). CDR3 length: 15 amino acids. The V end was cut by 3 bases, the J end by 0 bases, with 11 bases between. CDR1 and CDR2 from the germline V gene are LNHDA and SQIVND (reference sequence). CDR3 sequence: CASSIGAGVNTEAFF. The CDR3 nucleotides read TGTGCCAGTAGTATTGGCGCAGGGGTGAACACTGAAGCTTTCTTT.

The V and J genes are TRBV4-3 and TRBJ2-7, with 10 bases aligning to TRBD2. This CDR3 contains 16 residues. V lost 2 bases, J lost 0 bases, and 4 bases stayed unmatched. The germline V gene has CDR1 LGHNA and CDR2 YSLEER. CDR3: CASSQLSGGVSYEQYF. The CDR3 DNA is TGCGCCAGCAGCCAACTAAGCGGGGGGGTCTCCTACGAGCAGTACTTC.

The V and J genes are TRBV19 and TRBJ2-5, with 8 bases aligning to TRBD1. CDR3 length: 14 amino acids. Per germline, CDR1 LNHDA and CDR2 SQIVND (reference sequence). V shed 7 bases and J 4 bases; nucleotides not matched to a gene: 8. The CDR3 sequence is CASTGQGSGETQYF. DNA for the CDR3: TGTGCCAGTACCGGACAGGGCTCTGGAGAGACCCAGTACTTC.

This chain connects TRBV11-3 to TRBJ2-2; the match to TRBD2 covers 11 bases. This CDR3 spans 15 amino acids. CDR1 is SGHNT, CDR2 YENEEA, per germline. The junction had 3 bases not matched to a gene; V was cut back by 5 bases and J by 4 bases. The CDR3: CASSGTSGGTGELFF. The CDR3, as DNA: TGTGCCAGCAGCGGGACTAGCGGAGGCACCGGGGAGCTGTTTTTT.

This clone was seen just once. The chain employs TRBV27 and TRBJ2-2; TRBD1 agrees at 8 bases. V shed 10 bases and J 4 bases; nucleotides not matched to a gene: 14. This CDR3 is built from 16 residues. Germline V gene data show CDR1 as MNHEY and CDR2 as SMNVEV (reference sequence). CDR3 sequence reads: CATQGETGASTGELFF. The DNA for the CDR3 is TGTGCCACCCAAGGGGAGACAGGGGCCAGCACCGGGGAGCTGTTTTTT.

The V gene is TRBV13, the J gene TRBJ2-7; 8 bases are a match to TRBD1. The J segment lost 0 bases and the V segment lost 4 bases, leaving 2 bases of the junction unmatched. The CDR3 length is 14 residues. CDR1 PRHDT and CDR2 FYEKMQ come from the germline V gene (reference sequence). Here the CDR3 reads CASSSGGGSYEQYF. CDR3 nucleotides: TGTGCCAGCAGCTCAGGGGGCGGCTCCTACGAGCAGTACTTC. The full variable domain, with the rest looked up from reference TRBV13 and TRBJ2-7, is AAGVIQSPRHLIKEKRETATLKCYPIPRHDTVYWYQQGPGQDPQFLISFYEKMQSDKGSIPDRFSAQQFSDYHSELNMSSLELGDSALYFCASSSGGGSYEQYFGPGTRLTVT.

Concerning this clone itself: This sample also contains other DNA sequences that code for the same CDR3. The chain combines TRBV7-8 with TRBJ1-3; D gene ambiguous. Germline V gene data show CDR1 as SGHVS and CDR2 as FQNEAQ. This CDR3 comprises 15 residues. The V end lost 3 bases, the J end lost 0 bases, and 9 bases lay between the germline ends. The CDR3 reads CASSLGGYSGNTIYF. For the CDR3, the DNA is TGTGCCAGCAGCTTGGGCGGCTACTCTGGAAACACCATATATTTT.

The CDR3: CASSRGLAGLTDTQYF. As DNA, the CDR3 is TGTGCCAGCAGCCGAGGACTAGCGGGGCTCACAGATACGCAGTATTTT. The chain combines TRBV9 with TRBJ2-3; 12 bases agree with TRBD2. The CDR3 spans 16 residues. Losses at the gene ends were 4 bases for V and 2 bases for J; bases not matched to a gene: 5. Germline CDR1 reads SGDLS; CDR2 reads YYNGEE.

J is TRBJ2-1 and V is TRBV10-3; a weak D match, TRBD1 (6 bases). V was pared by 7 bases and J by 4 bases, with 11 bases between. CDR3 length: 13 residues. The germline CDR1 and CDR2 sequences are ENHRY and SYGVKD. CDR3 sequence (DNA): TGTGCCATCATAGCAGGGGAATACAATGAGCAGTTCTTC. Its protein is CAIIAGEYNEQFF.

V is TRBV29-1 and J is TRBJ2-1; TRBD2 matches at 11 bases. Germline-derived CDR1 and CDR2 are SQVTM and ANQGSEA. V shed 2 bases, J shed 1 base, and the junction held 4 bases outside the gene matches. This CDR3 contains 16 residues. CDR3 sequence: CSVELAGGSSYNEQFF. CDR3 nucleotide sequence: TGCAGCGTTGAACTAGCGGGAGGATCGTCCTACAATGAGCAGTTCTTC.

This clone showed up just once. The rearrangement joins TRBV19 to TRBJ1-5; perhaps TRBD1 as D (6 bases). V was shortened by 6 bases and J by 3 bases, with 15 bases between the two germline ends. CDR3 size: 15 residues. Germline CDR1 reads LNHDA; CDR2 reads SQIVND (reference sequence). CDR3 sequence reads: CASRRQDSLNQPQHF. The DNA of the CDR3 is TGTGCCAGTAGGCGACAGGACAGTCTCAATCAGCCCCAGCATTTT.

The chain recombines TRBV6-2 or TRBV6-3 with TRBJ2-1, with TRBD2 matching over 7 bases. Looked up from germline, CDR1 is MNHEY and CDR2 is SVGEGT. V lost 2 bases, J lost 8 bases, and 9 bases stayed unmatched. The CDR3 contains 15 residues. The chain's CDR3 is CASSYLAVPSDEQFF. The CDR3 DNA follows: TGTGCCAGCAGTTACCTAGCGGTACCGTCGGATGAGCAGTTCTTC.

The chain combines TRBV7-3 with TRBJ2-1; 7 nucleotides agree with TRBD2. The V gene end was trimmed by 2 bases and the J gene end by 4 bases; junction bases not matched to a gene: 5. Per the germline V gene, CDR1 is SGHTA and CDR2 is FQGTGA. CDR3 size: 15 residues. The CDR3 DNA reads as TGTGCCAGCAGCTTAGAACTAGCGCCATACAATGAGCAGTTCTTC. Protein sequence: CASSLELAPYNEQFF.

The rearrangement joins TRBV30 to TRBJ1-2; a possible D gene is TRBD1 (5 bases). Germline values: CDR1 GTSNPN, CDR2 SVGIG (reference sequence). The CDR3 sequence is 11 residues long. V was trimmed by 2 bases and J by 7 bases, leaving 8 bases between them. The CDR3 region is CAWSRGSGYTF. The CDR3 nucleotides are TGTGCCTGGAGTAGGGGTTCTGGCTACACCTTC.

This sequence joins TRBV7-2 and TRBJ1-2; 8 nucleotides match TRBD1. The trim removed 0 bases at V and 4 bases at J, leaving 1 base unmatched. The CDR3 is 14 residues long. Germline values: CDR1 SGHTA, CDR2 FQGNSA. CDR3 DNA sequence: TGTGCCAGCAGCTTAGCAGGGACAGGCTATGGCTACACCTTC. Translating gives CASSLAGTGYGYTF.

The genes are TRBV2 and TRBJ1-3; the match to TRBD1 covers 7 bases. CDR3 length: 15 amino acids. CDR1 and CDR2 (germline): SNHLY, FYNNEI. V dropped 5 bases and J dropped 4; count of bases not matched to a gene: 8. CDR3 nucleotide sequence: TGTGCCAGCAGTTGGACAGGAACCCCCGGAAACACCATATATTTT. Encoded protein: CASSWTGTPGNTIYF.

The chain employs TRBV13 and TRBJ2-7, with 11 bases fitting TRBD2. The trim removed 5 bases at V and 5 bases at J, leaving 14 bases unmatched. Germline-derived CDR1 and CDR2 are PRHDT and FYEKMQ (reference sequence). CDR3 length equals 17 residues. CDR3 DNA sequence: TGTGCCAGCAGCCCACTCACCTTAGCGGGAGGGCCTGACGAGCAGTACTTC. Its protein product is CASSPLTLAGGPDEQYF.

This chain joins TRBV6-2 or TRBV6-3 and TRBJ2-2; 7 bases are shared with TRBD2. CDR1 is MNHEY and CDR2 is SVGEGT in the germline V gene. CDR3 length: 17 residues. With V trimmed by 3 bases and J by 0 bases, 7 bases remained unmatched. CDR3 loop: CASSYEAGFANTGELFF. In DNA form, the CDR3 reads TGTGCCAGCAGTTATGAAGCGGGGTTCGCGAACACCGGGGAGCTGTTTTTT.